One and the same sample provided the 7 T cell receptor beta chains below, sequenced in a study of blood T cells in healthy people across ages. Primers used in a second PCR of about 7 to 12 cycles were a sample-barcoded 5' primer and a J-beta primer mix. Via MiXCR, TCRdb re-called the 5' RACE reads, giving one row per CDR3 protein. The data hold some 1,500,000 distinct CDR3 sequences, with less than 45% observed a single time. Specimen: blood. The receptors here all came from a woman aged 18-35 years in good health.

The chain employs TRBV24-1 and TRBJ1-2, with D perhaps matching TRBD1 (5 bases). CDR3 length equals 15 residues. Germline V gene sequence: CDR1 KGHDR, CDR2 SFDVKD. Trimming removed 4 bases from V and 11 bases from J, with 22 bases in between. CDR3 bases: TGTGCCACCAGTGACCGTTCCGGGCCCCAAGAGGGGTACACCTTC. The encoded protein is CATSDRSGPQEGYTF.

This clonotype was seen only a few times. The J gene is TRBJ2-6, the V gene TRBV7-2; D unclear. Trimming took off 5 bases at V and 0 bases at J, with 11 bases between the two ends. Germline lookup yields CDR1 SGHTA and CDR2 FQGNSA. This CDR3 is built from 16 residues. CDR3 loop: CASSLGFSSGANVLTF. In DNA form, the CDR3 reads TGTGCCAGCAGCCTTGGGTTTTCCTCTGGGGCCAACGTCCTGACTTTC. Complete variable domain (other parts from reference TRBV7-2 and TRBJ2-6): GAGVSQSPSNKVTEKGKDVELRCDPISGHTALYWYRQSLGQGLEFLIYFQGNSAPDKSGLPSDRFSAERTGGSVSTLTIQRTQQEDSAVYLCASSLGFSSGANVLTFGAGSRLTVL.

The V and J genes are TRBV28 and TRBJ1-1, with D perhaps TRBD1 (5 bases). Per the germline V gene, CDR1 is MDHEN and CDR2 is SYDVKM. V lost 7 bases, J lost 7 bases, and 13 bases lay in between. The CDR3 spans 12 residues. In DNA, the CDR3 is TGTGCCAGCACGGGACTCGGAGTTGAAGCTTTCTTT. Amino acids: CASTGLGVEAFF.

The CDR3 DNA is TGCAGTGCGGGGATAGCGGGGGGAACCTACGAGCAGTACTTC. It codes for CSAGIAGGTYEQYF. The gene calls are TRBV20-1 and TRBJ2-7; 10 positions agree with TRBD2. CDR1 DFQATT and CDR2 SNEGSKA come from the germline V gene (reference sequence). Trimming cost V 6 bases and J 2 bases; bases outside gene matches: 7. The CDR3 is 14 amino acids.

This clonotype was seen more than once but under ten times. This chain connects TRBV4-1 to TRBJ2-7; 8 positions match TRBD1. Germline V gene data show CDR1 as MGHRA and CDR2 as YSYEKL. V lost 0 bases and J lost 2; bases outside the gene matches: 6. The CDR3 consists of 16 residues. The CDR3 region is CASSQDGRTGTYEQYF. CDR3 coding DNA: TGCGCCAGCAGCCAAGATGGCAGGACAGGGACCTACGAGCAGTACTTC.

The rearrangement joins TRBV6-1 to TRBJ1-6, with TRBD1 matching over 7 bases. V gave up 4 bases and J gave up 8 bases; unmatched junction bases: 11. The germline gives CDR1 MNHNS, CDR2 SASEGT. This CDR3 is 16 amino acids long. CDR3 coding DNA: TGTGCCAGCAGTGTCCCTGACAGGGCTTCGGATTCACCCCTCCACTTT. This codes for CASSVPDRASDSPLHF.

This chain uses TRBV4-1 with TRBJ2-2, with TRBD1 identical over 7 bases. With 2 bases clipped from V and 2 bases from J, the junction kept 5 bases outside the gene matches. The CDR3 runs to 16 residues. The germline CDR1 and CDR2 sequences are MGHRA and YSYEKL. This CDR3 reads CASSQRGQTNTGELFF. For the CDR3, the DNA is TGCGCCAGCAGCCAAAGGGGACAGACAAACACCGGGGAGCTGTTTTTT.